This is a list of T cell receptor beta chains from one sample in a study of STAT5B mutations in CD4+ large granular lymphocyte leukemia. Here immunoSEQ multiplex PCR was the method, and the copy in TCRdb shows in-frame clones only, minus some. Of tens of thousands of clones in the sample, around 86% are singletons; the top ten hold more than 0.25%. Specimen: CD4+ T cells from blood buffy coats. Receptors originate from a human donor in good health. Each CDR3 is given with its conserved first and last residue. D genes are given only for firm matches. The listing skips clone size in some rows; elsewhere it reads once, few, many or a size class.

TRBJ1-2,TRBD1,-,TRBV28,CASSPRDRYLYGYTF,TGTGCCAGCAGTCCCCGGGACAGATACCTCTATGGCTACACCTTC
TRBJ2-3,-,-,TRBV28,CASSQPEPYTDTQYF,TGTGCCAGCAGTCAGCCGGAACCTTACACAGATACGCAGTATTTT
TRBJ2-3,TRBD2,-,TRBV6-1,CASSAGLARTDTQYF,TGTGCCAGCAGTGCCGGACTAGCAAGGACAGATACGCAGTATTTT
TRBJ1-2,-,few,TRBV20-1,CSAPAYGYTF,TGCAGTGCGCCGGCCTATGGCTACACCTTC
TRBJ1-4,-,-,TRBV30,CAWSRGTVMFEKLFF,TGTGCCTGGAGTAGGGGGACCGTGATGTTCGAAAAACTGTTTTTT
TRBJ1-2,TRBD1,few,TRBV7-3,CASSLEGAYGYTF,TGTGCCAGCAGCTTAGAGGGGGCCTATGGCTACACCTTC
TRBJ1-5,TRBD1,once,TRBV4-1,CASSPIGQGGNQPQHF,TGCGCCAGCAGCCCGATAGGACAGGGGGGGAATCAGCCCCAGCATTTT
TRBJ2-3,-,few,TRBV7-9,CASSAHNTQYF,TGTGCCAGCAGCGCGCATAATACGCAGTATTTT
TRBJ2-1,-,-,TRBV6-5,CASSWSRIGGQNEQFF,TGTGCCAGCAGTTGGTCTCGAATTGGGGGGCAGAATGAGCAGTTCTTC
TRBJ1-5,-,few,TRBV6-6,CASTTVPGSNQPQHF,TGTGCCAGCACTACCGTTCCAGGGAGCAATCAGCCCCAGCATTTT
TRBJ2-5,TRBD1,-,TRBV28,CASSRQGQETQYF,TGTGCCAGCAGTCGACAGGGTCAAGAGACCCAGTACTTC
TRBJ1-1,TRBD1,few,TRBV7-6,CASSLAGTGTHTEAFF,TGTGCCAGCAGCTTAGCAGGGACAGGGACCCACACTGAAGCTTTCTTT
TRBJ2-1,-,once,TRBV7-2,CASSLDPSYNEQFF,TGTGCCAGCAGCTTAGATCCGTCCTACAATGAGCAGTTCTTC
TRBJ1-2,-,-,TRBV19,CATQIGDIKGGYTF,TGTGCCACCCAAATCGGGGACATTAAAGGTGGCTACACCTTC
TRBJ2-7,-,-,TRBV2,CASSGMRGRDEQYF,TGTGCCAGCAGTGGGATGCGGGGCAGAGACGAGCAGTACTTC
TRBJ2-5,-,-,TRBV5-4,CASSSGQETQYF,TGTGCCAGCAGCTCGGGCCAAGAGACCCAGTACTTC
TRBJ1-2,-,once,TRBV7-2,CASSFDPQDSHYTF,TGTGCCAGCAGCTTCGACCCCCAGGACAGCCACTACACCTTC
TRBJ2-7,TRBD2,-,TRBV11-3,CASSLGRGAYEQYF,TGTGCCAGCAGCTTAGGGCGGGGGGCCTACGAGCAGTACTTC
TRBJ2-5,TRBD2,-,TRBV11-2,CASSLVEQRGAPQYF,TGTGCCAGCAGCTTAGTGGAACAGCGGGGGGCTCCTCAGTACTTC
TRBJ1-4,-,-,TRBV5-1,CASSLAPTDATNEKLFF,TGCGCCAGCAGCTTGGCCCCGACAGATGCAACTAATGAAAAACTGTTTTTT
TRBJ1-1,-,-,TRBV6-6,CASSRGTANTEAFF,TGTGCCAGCAGTCGCGGGACGGCGAACACTGAAGCTTTCTTT
TRBJ1-1,-,-,TRBV7-2,CASSLAHRNTEAFF,TGTGCCAGCAGCTTAGCGCATCGGAACACTGAAGCTTTCTTT
TRBJ2-5,TRBD2,-,TRBV5-1,CASSSDPAGGRSETQYF,TGCGCCAGCAGCTCCGACCCAGCGGGGGGCCGCTCAGAGACCCAGTACTTC
TRBJ2-1,-,-,TRBV7-2,CASSLVGRDYNEQFF,TGTGCCAGCAGCTTAGTGGGCAGAGACTACAATGAGCAGTTCTTC
TRBJ2-1,-,-,TRBV2,CASTKDSYSYNEQFF,TGTGCCAGCACTAAGGACAGCTACTCCTACAATGAGCAGTTCTTC
TRBJ2-3,-,-,TRBV5-4,CASSFDASLGDTQYF,TGTGCCAGCAGCTTCGATGCCTCCTTGGGGGATACGCAGTATTTT
TRBJ2-1,-,-,TRBV28,CASSLGGDLYNNEQFF,TGTGCCAGCAGTTTAGGTGGGGACCTTTACAACAATGAGCAGTTCTTC
TRBJ1-5,TRBD1,-,TRBV2,CASVRDRAANQPQHF,TGTGCCAGCGTCCGGGACAGGGCTGCAAATCAGCCCCAGCATTTT
TRBJ2-5,-,-,TRBV7-6,CASSLIPYQETQYF,TGTGCCAGCAGCTTAATTCCGTACCAAGAGACCCAGTACTTC
TRBJ2-5,-,-,TRBV11-2,CASSLDLGSEETQYF,TGTGCCAGCAGCTTAGATTTGGGCAGTGAAGAGACCCAGTACTTC
TRBJ2-5,-,-,TRBV2,CASSAPWTVQETQYF,TGTGCCAGCAGCGCTCCCTGGACAGTGCAAGAGACCCAGTACTTC
TRBJ2-5,TRBD1,-,TRBV6-6,CASSYGQGRQETQYF,TGTGCCAGCAGTTATGGACAGGGACGCCAAGAGACCCAGTACTTC
TRBJ1-6,-,once,TRBV19,CASSISGSSGYSPLHF,TGTGCCAGTAGTATTAGCGGCAGTTCAGGATATTCACCCCTCCACTTT
TRBJ1-2,-,-,TRBV28,CASSPDSNYGYTF,TGTGCCAGCAGCCCAGACAGTAACTATGGCTACACCTTC
TRBJ1-5,-,-,TRBV19,CASTAGHYSNQPQHF,TGTGCCAGTACGGCGGGGCATTATAGCAATCAGCCCCAGCATTTT